One and the same sample provided the 11 T cell receptor beta chains below, sequenced in a study of cytomegalovirus exposure and HLA in healthy donors. Primers included in the PCR were 60 Vbeta and 13 Jbeta primers. Libraries were prepared by immunoSEQ multiplex PCR; TCRdb keeps only in-frame clonotypes and omits some of them. The sample data list 130,000 to 150,000 clones. Sequences were obtained from PBMCs. The source is a man aged 40-50 years in good health and CMV-seronegative.

The J gene is TRBJ2-1, the V gene TRBV5-6; 7 nucleotides agree with TRBD2. From germline, CDR1 is SGHDT and CDR2 YYEEEE. The CDR3 consists of 17 residues. J was trimmed by 8 bases and V by 4 bases; bases with no gene match: 18. CDR3 loop: CASSLSGKGLAVYEQFF. CDR3 nucleotide sequence: TGTGCCAGCAGCCTTTCAGGAAAGGGGCTAGCGGTCTATGAGCAGTTCTTC.

The rearrangement joins TRBV7-3 to TRBJ2-1; tentative D call: TRBD2 (5 bases). Trimming removed 2 bases at V and 7 bases at J, with 18 bases between. Germline CDR1 is SGHTA and CDR2 is FQGTGA. The CDR3 is 16 amino acids. The CDR3 region is CASSLGGTRVKNEQFF. CDR3 nucleotides: TGTGCCAGCAGCTTAGGTGGCACGAGGGTTAAGAATGAGCAGTTCTTC.

This CDR3 is CASSATPRGGEQYF. The DNA of the CDR3 is TGTGCCAGCAGTGCAACCCCCAGAGGTGGCGAGCAGTACTTC. This chain joins TRBV6-1 and TRBJ2-7; D ambiguous. The CDR3 extends over 14 amino acids. Per the germline V gene, CDR1 is MNHNS and CDR2 is SASEGT. Trimming removed 4 bases at V and 6 bases at J, with 16 bases between.

The rearrangement links TRBV7-6 to TRBJ1-6, with 7 bases fitting TRBD1. Germline trimming cut 5 bases from V and 7 bases from J; bases unmatched to any gene: 11. Germline-derived CDR1 and CDR2 are SGHVS and FNYEAQ. The CDR3 is 16 residues long. The CDR3 reads CASSPTSQGGNSPLHF. DNA of the CDR3: TGTGCCAGCAGCCCGACCTCCCAGGGGGGCAATTCACCCCTCCACTTT.

The chain carries TRBV5-1 and TRBJ2-7, with no clear D. Trimming removed 1 base from V and 3 bases from J, with 11 bases in between. CDR1 SGHRS and CDR2 YFSETQ come from the germline V gene. The CDR3 covers 14 residues. The DNA of the CDR3 is TGCGCCAGCAGCTTGTCCCTAACGGGCTACGAGCAGTACTTC. This sequence encodes CASSLSLTGYEQYF. Filled out from reference TRBV5-1 and TRBJ2-7, the complete variable domain reads KAGVTQTPRYLIKTRGQQVTLSCSPISGHRSVSWYQQTPGQGLQFLFEYFSETQRNKGNFPGRFSGRQFSNSRSEMNVSTLELGDSALYLCASSLSLTGYEQYFGPGTRLTVT.

As for this clone: Mismatch with germline at one junction end may stem from a read error. The chain carries TRBV29-1 and TRBJ1-1; TRBD1 matches at 7 bases. This CDR3 spans 11 amino acids. Germline V gene lookup returns CDR1 SQVTM and CDR2 ANQGSEA. CDR3 nucleotide sequence: TGCAGCGACCTATACCTGGGACAGTTTGGATTT. Protein sequence: CSDLYLGQFGF.

The chain has TRBV9 and TRBJ1-1; TRBD1 aligns across 7 bases. Trimming at V came to 4 bases and at J to 1 base, leaving 7 bases not matched to a gene. CDR1 is SGDLS and CDR2 is YYNGEE in the germline V gene. The CDR3 runs 15 residues. The CDR3 DNA is TGTGCCAGCAGCCCGGGACAGAGCCCGAACACTGAAGCTTTCTTT. This translates into CASSPGQSPNTEAFF.

Worth noting for this clone: A read error may produce the germline difference seen at one junction end. CDR3 DNA sequence: TGTGCCAGTAGTACGGAGGGGTCGGTTGGGGACTATAGCTACACCTTC. Encoded protein: CASSTEGSVGDYSYTF. The chain couples TRBV19 to TRBJ1-2, with D maybe TRBD1 (5 bases). There are 16 residues in the CDR3. Germline lookup yields CDR1 LNHDA and CDR2 SQIVND (reference sequence).

The genes are TRBV28 and TRBJ1-2, with TRBD1 matching 9 bases. The CDR3 is made up of 16 amino acids. From germline, CDR1 is MDHEN and CDR2 SYDVKM. V was pared by 7 bases and J by 8 bases, with 17 bases of the junction left unmatched. CDR3 bases: TGTGCCAGCATCGGGGTGCCCGGGACAGGGATCAGGGGCTACACCTTC. It is translated as CASIGVPGTGIRGYTF.

The rearrangement uses TRBV6-1 and TRBJ2-3; TRBD2 matches 7 bases. The germline CDR1 and CDR2 sequences are MNHNS and SASEGT. The ends lost 6 bases at V and 2 bases at J; junction bases unmatched: 5. The CDR3 has 14 residues. The CDR3 spells CASRGGSYTDTQYF. For the CDR3, the DNA is TGTGCCAGCAGGGGAGGGAGCTACACAGATACGCAGTATTTT.

V usage is TRBV7-8 and J usage is TRBJ2-3; TRBD2 aligns across 11 bases. The germline gives CDR1 SGHVS, CDR2 FQNEAQ. The CDR3 runs to 15 residues. Germline trimming cut 5 bases from V and 6 bases from J; bases unmatched to any gene: 7. CDR3 in amino acids: CASSLPGLAVDTQYF. In DNA form, the CDR3 reads TGTGCCAGCAGCCTCCCGGGACTAGCGGTTGATACGCAGTATTTT.